A selection of T cell receptor beta chains follows, all from one sample in a study of response to subunit inactivated influenza vaccine. A single record per CDR3 protein comes from TCRdb applying MiXCR to the RT-PCR reads. The sample includes some 640,000 distinct CDR3 sequences, 14% of them seen just once. The sample consisted of PBMCs from blood, taken around 14 days before vaccination. These receptors originate from a man between 50 and 59 years old who received an inactivated influenza vaccine. Each CDR3 is given with its conserved first and last residue. D genes are given only for firm matches. Expanded clones are given a class, and other clones once, few, many or no size at all.

cdr3_nt,cdr3_aa,v_call,d_call,j_call,clone_size
TGCAGTGCTGGCCTGGGTAGCGGGGGTTACAATGAGCAGTTCTTC,CSAGLGSGGYNEQFF,TRBV20-1,TRBD2,TRBJ2-1,.
TGTGCCAGCAGTCCGGTTACAGGGAGGGGCACAGATACGCAGTATTTT,CASSPVTGRGTDTQYF,TRBV27,.,TRBJ2-3,.
TGTGCCAGCAGTTCCCTTTTGGCCGGGGAGCTGTTTTTT,CASSSLLAGELFF,TRBV12-3/TRBV12-4,.,TRBJ2-2,few
TGCAGTGCTAGAACCGGGACACTTATAAACAATGAGCAGTTCTTC,CSARTGTLINNEQFF,TRBV20-1,.,TRBJ2-1,.
TGTGCCACCAGCAGTGACAGGGGGGGCTACAATGAGCAGTTCTTC,CATSSDRGGYNEQFF,TRBV15,TRBD1,TRBJ2-1,.
TGCAGTGCTAGCGCCACTAGCGGGAACACAGATACGCAGTATTTT,CSASATSGNTDTQYF,TRBV20-1,TRBD2,TRBJ2-3,few
TGTGCCAGCAGCCGAGGACCTGCCGCCGAGCAGTACTTC,CASSRGPAAEQYF,TRBV4-2,.,TRBJ2-7,few
TGCGCCAGCAGCTTTGGATCCCGGGACAGACGCTTCGATGAGCAGTTCTTC,CASSFGSRDRRFDEQFF,TRBV5-1,TRBD1,TRBJ2-1,.
TGCGCCAGCAGCCAAGAACATTTCGGAGGAACTAACTATGGCTACACCTTC,CASSQEHFGGTNYGYTF,TRBV4-3,.,TRBJ1-2,few
TGCGCCAGCAGCCCCGGGGCCGGGGACATTCAGTACTTC,CASSPGAGDIQYF,TRBV5-1,.,TRBJ2-4,many
TGTGCCACCAGCAGAGATGGACAGGGGGCATACAATGAGCAGTTCTTC,CATSRDGQGAYNEQFF,TRBV15,TRBD1,TRBJ2-1,.
TGCAGTGCTAGAGATCCCCTAGCTCGGAATGAGCAGTTCTTC,CSARDPLARNEQFF,TRBV20-1,.,TRBJ2-1,.
TGTGCCAGCAGCCCCCCCTACGATACGCATTATTTT,CASSPPYDTHYF,TRBV6-2/TRBV6-3,.,TRBJ2-3,once
TGCGCCAGCAGCCCGACCGGACAGGGAAGGAATGAAAAACTGTTTTTT,CASSPTGQGRNEKLFF,TRBV4-3,TRBD1,TRBJ1-4,few
TGTGCCAGCAGCTTAGTTAGTGGCGGGAGAGGGGAGAAAGATACGCAGTATTTT,CASSLVSGGRGEKDTQYF,TRBV11-2,TRBD2,TRBJ2-3,.